This is a list of T cell receptor beta chains from one sample in a study of CD8 T cells in ankylosing spondylitis. Using its own MiXCR run on the 5' RACE reads, TCRdb lists one record per CDR3 protein. Among about 480,000 distinct CDR3 sequences listed, about a sixth were seen once. Sequenced material: blood, either unsorted or a sorted T cell fraction (not recorded which). The receptors come from a male donor with ankylosing spondylitis. Both conserved end residues are part of each CDR3. Fields, in order: D gene, V gene, clone size, J gene, CDR3 protein, CDR3 DNA. D genes are given only for firm matches. Rows may omit the clone size; those that give it use once, few, many or a size class.

-	TRBV7-3	-	TRBJ1-1	CASSLGSWGLGTEAFF	TGTGCCAGCAGCTTAGGGAGCTGGGGACTGGGCACTGAAGCTTTCTTT
-	TRBV7-9	-	TRBJ2-3	CASSSRLVGSTDTQYF	TGTGCCAGCAGCTCACGACTAGTTGGTAGCACAGATACGCAGTATTTT
TRBD2	TRBV5-1	-	TRBJ2-3	CASSPRGGDGDTQYF	TGCGCCAGCAGCCCCCGGGGGGGCGATGGAGATACGCAGTATTTT
-	TRBV7-9	few	TRBJ1-2	CASSLKAGDNYGYTF	TGTGCCAGCAGCTTAAAAGCAGGCGATAACTATGGCTACACCTTC
-	TRBV27	-	TRBJ1-4	CASSRTGGFYEKLFF	TGTGCCAGCAGTCGGACGGGGGGGTTTTATGAAAAACTGTTTTTT
-	TRBV28	-	TRBJ1-5	CASQTDGSFNQPQHF	TGTGCCAGCCAAACAGACGGCTCCTTCAATCAGCCCCAGCATTTT
-	TRBV15	-	TRBJ1-3	CATSRDGQSGNTIYF	TGTGCCACCAGCAGAGATGGACAGTCCGGAAACACCATATATTTT
-	TRBV20-1	-	TRBJ1-5	CSASSGGREAPGAAGQPQHF	TGCAGTGCTAGTAGTGGGGGGCGGGAAGCCCCGGGTGCGGCGGGTCAGCCCCAGCATTTT
-	TRBV5-6	-	TRBJ2-4	CASSLGSSTGKNIQYF	TGTGCCAGCAGCTTGGGCTCCTCAACTGGTAAAAACATTCAGTACTTC
-	TRBV10-3	few	TRBJ1-6	CAISESAGANSPLHF	TGTGCCATCAGTGAGTCGGCAGGGGCAAATTCACCCCTCCACTTT
TRBD1	TRBV6-2/TRBV6-3	-	TRBJ1-1	CASRRDRVPNTEAFF	TGTGCCAGCAGACGCGACAGGGTTCCGAACACTGAAGCTTTCTTT
TRBD2	TRBV5-1	-	TRBJ2-7	CASSLTSGGPYEQYF	TGCGCCAGCAGCCTGACTAGCGGGGGACCCTACGAGCAGTACTTC
TRBD1	TRBV5-1	few	TRBJ1-4	CASRPGTGSGEKLFF	TGCGCCAGCAGGCCTGGGACAGGCTCGGGTGAAAAACTGTTTTTT
-	TRBV11-2	-	TRBJ2-3	CASSSPTGTDTQYF	TGTGCCAGCAGCTCCCCGACAGGCACAGATACGCAGTATTTT
-	TRBV7-3	-	TRBJ2-1	CASSTEHRGEQFF	TGTGCCAGCAGCACGGAACACCGAGGGGAGCAGTTCTTC
TRBD1	TRBV20-1	few	TRBJ2-7	CSAPGQGNSYEQYF	TGCAGCGCACCGGGACAGGGTAACTCCTACGAGCAGTACTTC
TRBD1	TRBV7-9	few	TRBJ1-2	CASTETGANYGYTF	TGTGCCAGCACCGAGACAGGGGCTAACTATGGCTACACCTTC
-	TRBV3-1	-	TRBJ2-1	CASSQNTREQFF	TGTGCCAGCAGCCAAAATACGAGGGAGCAGTTCTTC
-	TRBV12-3/TRBV12-4	-	TRBJ2-5	CASSSLPTPTGRETQYF	TGTGCCAGCAGTTCCCTACCGACCCCGACAGGGAGGGAGACCCAGTACTTC
TRBD2	TRBV11-2	-	TRBJ2-3	CASSFTGLAGTSSTDTQYF	TGTGCCAGCAGCTTTACGGGACTAGCGGGGACATCTAGCACAGATACGCAGTATTTT
-	TRBV29-1	many	TRBJ1-1	CSVVPGPLGTEAFF	TGCAGCGTTGTACCGGGTCCCCTTGGGACTGAAGCTTTCTTT
TRBD1	TRBV24-1	few	TRBJ2-2	CATSDPPGTGNTGELFF	TGTGCCACCAGTGATCCACCCGGGACAGGAAACACCGGGGAGCTGTTTTTT
-	TRBV6-1	-	TRBJ2-2	CASRTGPMNTGELFF	TGTGCCAGCAGGACCGGACCTATGAACACCGGGGAGCTGTTTTTT
-	TRBV5-1	few	TRBJ2-5	CASSKPEGIQETQYF	TGCGCCAGCTCCAAGCCCGAGGGGATCCAAGAGACCCAGTACTTC
-	TRBV20-1	few	TRBJ2-3	CSAYRVGGDTQYF	TGCAGTGCCTACAGGGTGGGGGGAGATACGCAGTATTTT
TRBD2	TRBV12-3/TRBV12-4	few	TRBJ2-7	CASSRTSGIPSRYEQYF	TGTGCCAGCAGTCGGACTAGCGGGATTCCTAGTCGGTACGAGCAGTACTTC
-	TRBV3-1	many	TRBJ2-7	CASRSGPSEYF	TGTGCCAGCAGGTCCGGGCCTAGTGAGTACTTC
-	TRBV20-1	-	TRBJ1-5	CSAREGASGNQPQHF	TGCAGTGCTAGAGAGGGGGCGTCGGGCAATCAGCCCCAGCATTTT
-	TRBV11-1	-	TRBJ1-2	CASSQAMDWDGYTF	TGTGCCAGCAGCCAGGCGATGGATTGGGATGGCTACACCTTC
-	TRBV4-2	few	TRBJ2-7	CASSQDARTNYEQYF	TGTGCCAGCAGCCAAGATGCACGGACAAACTACGAGCAGTACTTC
TRBD1	TRBV7-3	few	TRBJ2-3	CASSVDRGGTDTQYF	TGTGCCAGCAGCGTAGACAGGGGAGGCACAGATACGCAGTATTTT
-	TRBV10-3	few	TRBJ1-2	CAISDSGQGYTF	TGTGCCATCAGTGACTCAGGACAGGGCTACACCTTC
-	TRBV15	-	TRBJ1-4	CATSRDRRGRGNEKLFF	TGTGCCACCAGCAGAGATCGTCGGGGGAGAGGTAATGAAAAACTGTTTTTT
TRBD2	TRBV29-1	many	TRBJ2-1	CSVDRTSGYNEQFF	TGCAGCGTTGATCGGACTAGCGGATACAATGAGCAGTTCTTC
-	TRBV4-3	few	TRBJ1-1	CASSQAVGANTEAFF	TGCGCCAGCAGCCAAGCCGTGGGGGCGAACACTGAAGCTTTCTTT
TRBD2	TRBV19	-	TRBJ2-1	CASSRDSGGRNNEQFF	TGTGCCAGTAGTAGGGATAGCGGGGGGAGGAACAATGAGCAGTTCTTC
-	TRBV6-4	-	TRBJ2-3	CASRKRADTQYF	TGTGCCAGCAGGAAGCGGGCAGATACGCAGTATTTT
-	TRBV12-3/TRBV12-4	many	TRBJ2-1	CASSARTDEQFF	TGTGCCAGCAGTGCTCGGACGGATGAGCAGTTCTTC
-	TRBV3-1	few	TRBJ1-2	CASSQEGHYGYTF	TGTGCCAGCAGCCAGGAGGGGCACTATGGCTACACCTTC
-	TRBV6-1	few	TRBJ1-4	CASSRGGVGEKLFF	TGTGCCAGCAGTCGTGGGGGAGTGGGTGAAAAACTGTTTTTT
-	TRBV7-9	-	TRBJ2-5	CASSPLQRETQYF	TGTGCCAGCAGCCCCTTGCAGCGGGAGACCCAGTACTTC
-	TRBV7-2	few	TRBJ1-3	CASRPQGFSGNTIYF	TGTGCCAGCAGACCGCAGGGGTTCTCTGGAAACACCATATATTTT
TRBD1	TRBV28	-	TRBJ1-1	CASSSGTVPEAFF	TGTGCCAGCAGTTCCGGGACAGTACCTGAAGCTTTCTTT
-	TRBV27	-	TRBJ2-1	CASSLFGQGRARDQFF	TGTGCCAGCAGTTTATTTGGGCAGGGGAGGGCTCGAGATCAGTTCTTC
TRBD2	TRBV12-3/TRBV12-4	few	TRBJ2-1	CASGVGGRAYNEQFF	TGTGCCAGCGGCGTTGGCGGGAGGGCCTACAATGAGCAGTTCTTC
-	TRBV24-1	many	TRBJ2-2	CATSGVTGELFF	TGTGCCACCAGTGGGGTAACCGGGGAGCTGTTTTTT
TRBD1	TRBV20-1	few	TRBJ2-7	CSALGQGLYEQYF	TGCAGTGCTCTCGGACAGGGGCTATACGAGCAGTACTTC
TRBD1	TRBV4-2	few	TRBJ2-2	CASSQGTGGVSNTGELFF	TGTGCCAGCAGCCAAGGGACAGGGGGCGTTTCGAACACCGGGGAGCTGTTTTTT